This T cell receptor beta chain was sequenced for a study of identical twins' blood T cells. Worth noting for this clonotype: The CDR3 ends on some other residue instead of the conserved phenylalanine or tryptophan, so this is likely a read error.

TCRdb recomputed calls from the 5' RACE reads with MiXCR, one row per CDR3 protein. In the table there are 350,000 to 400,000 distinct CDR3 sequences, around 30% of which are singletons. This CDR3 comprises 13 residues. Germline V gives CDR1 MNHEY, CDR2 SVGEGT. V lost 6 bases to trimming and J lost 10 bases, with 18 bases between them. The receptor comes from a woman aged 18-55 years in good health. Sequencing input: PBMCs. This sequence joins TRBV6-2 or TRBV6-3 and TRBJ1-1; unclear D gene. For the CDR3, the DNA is TGTGCCAGCAGCCCCGGGTCCCCGGGGTCAGCTTTCTCT. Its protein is CASSPGSPGSAFS.